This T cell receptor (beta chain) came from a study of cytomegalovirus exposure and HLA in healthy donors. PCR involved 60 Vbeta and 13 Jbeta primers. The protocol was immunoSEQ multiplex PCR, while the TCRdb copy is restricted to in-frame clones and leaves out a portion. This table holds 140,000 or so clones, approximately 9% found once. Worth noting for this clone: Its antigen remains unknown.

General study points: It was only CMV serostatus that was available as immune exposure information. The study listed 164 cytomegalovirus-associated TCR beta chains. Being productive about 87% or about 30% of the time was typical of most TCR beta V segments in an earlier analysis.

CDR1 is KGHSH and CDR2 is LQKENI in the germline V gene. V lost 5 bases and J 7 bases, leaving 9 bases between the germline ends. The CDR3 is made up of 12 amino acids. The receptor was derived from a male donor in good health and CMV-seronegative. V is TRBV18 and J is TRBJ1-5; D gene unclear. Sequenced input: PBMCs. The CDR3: CASSEGGQPQHF. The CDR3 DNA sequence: TGTGCCAGCTCAGAGGGAGGCCAGCCCCAGCATTTT.